Shown below are 10 T cell receptor beta chains from a single sample sequenced in a study of blood T cell repertoires in COVID-19. The repertoire was sequenced with immunoSEQ multiplex PCR; TCRdb's copy has only in-frame clones and lacks some. The sample records about 160,000 clones, 65% to 85% being singletons. Sequenced material: PBMCs or T cells enriched from blood (not recorded which). The source is a woman in her thirties or forties with acute COVID-19.

The rearrangement links TRBV5-4 to TRBJ2-4, with TRBD1 identical over 10 bases. V dropped 0 bases and J dropped 4; count of bases not matched to a gene: 1. Looked up from germline, CDR1 is SGHNT and CDR2 is YYREEE (reference sequence). The CDR3 extends over 15 amino acids. The CDR3 protein is CASSLGGQGKNIQYF. As DNA, the CDR3 is TGTGCCAGCAGCTTGGGGGGACAGGGGAAAAACATTCAGTACTTC.

The rearrangement joins TRBV5-1 to TRBJ2-1; 7 bases are a match to TRBD2. The V and J ends lost 3 bases and 0 bases, in that order; junction bases with no gene match: 18. CDR1 and CDR2 (germline): SGHRS, YFSETQ. CDR3 length equals 20 residues. CDR3 in amino acids: CASSWPGASGNPLSYNEQFF. The CDR3, as DNA: TGCGCCAGCAGCTGGCCTGGCGCTAGCGGAAACCCCCTCTCCTACAATGAGCAGTTCTTC.

In this sample, this clone turned up once. The rearrangement joins TRBV5-1 to TRBJ2-1, with 8 bases identical to TRBD2. The CDR3 is made up of 16 amino acids. The V gene's germline CDR1 is SGHRS and CDR2 YFSETQ. J gave up 0 bases and V 0 bases, and 2 bases lay outside the gene matches. As DNA, the CDR3 is TGCGCCAGCAGCTTGGGACGGGGGGGCTCCTACAATGAGCAGTTCTTC. Protein sequence: CASSLGRGGSYNEQFF.

The gene calls are TRBV7-8 and TRBJ2-5, with D maybe TRBD1 (6 bases). Per germline, CDR1 SGHVS and CDR2 FQNEAQ. The CDR3 loop spans 14 amino acids. V lost 3 bases and J lost 3, with 11 bases in between. CDR3 bases: TGTGCCAGCAGCTTCTTGGCAGGGGAAGAGACCCAGTACTTC. This codes for CASSFLAGEETQYF. Complete variable domain (other parts from reference TRBV7-8 and TRBJ2-5): GAGVSQSPRYKVAKRGQDVALRCDPISGHVSLFWYQQALGQGPEFLTYFQNEAQLDKSGLPSDRFFAERPEGSVSTLKIQRTQQEDSAVYLCASSFLAGEETQYFGPGTRLLVL.

V is TRBV5-1 and J is TRBJ1-1, with a possible D match to TRBD1 (5 bases). The CDR3 has 14 residues. V lost 4 bases and J lost 1, with 11 bases in between. Germline CDR1 reads SGHRS; CDR2 reads YFSETQ. Here the CDR3 reads CASSPLTGNTEAFF. The CDR3 DNA reads TGCGCCAGCAGCCCCTTAACAGGGAACACTGAAGCTTTCTTT.

The J gene is TRBJ2-3, the V gene TRBV11-2, with 12 bases identical to TRBD2. This CDR3 is built from 16 residues. CDR1 SGHAT and CDR2 FQNNGV come from the germline V gene. The J segment lost 4 bases and the V segment lost 5 bases, leaving 7 bases of the junction unmatched. This chain's CDR3 is CASSTRLAGVSDTQYF. Here the CDR3 DNA reads TGTGCCAGCAGCACCCGACTAGCGGGAGTTTCAGATACGCAGTATTTT. The complete variable domain, with remaining parts taken from reference TRBV11-2 and TRBJ2-3, reads EAGVAQSPRYKIIEKRQSVAFWCNPISGHATLYWYQQILGQGPKLLIQFQNNGVVDDSQLPKDRFSAERLKGVDSTLKIQPAKLEDSAVYLCASSTRLAGVSDTQYFGPGTRLTVL.

The chain has TRBV28 and TRBJ2-7; 12 positions match TRBD1. The ends lost 6 bases at V and 4 bases at J; junction bases unmatched: 7. CDR1 and CDR2 from the germline V gene are MDHEN and SYDVKM. The CDR3 length is 15 residues. The CDR3 DNA is TGTGCCAGCAGACCGGGACAGGGGGCTAGGTACGAGCAGTACTTC. As protein: CASRPGQGARYEQYF. Supplemented by reference TRBV28 and TRBJ2-7, the full variable domain reads DVKVTQSSRYLVKRTGEKVFLECVQDMDHENMFWYRQDPGLGLRLIYFSYDVKMKEKGDIPEGYSVSREKKERFSLILESASTNQTSMYLCASRPGQGARYEQYFGPGTRLTVT.

The genes are TRBV3-1 (or the pseudogene TRBV3-2) and TRBJ2-1, with D unresolved. The CDR3 contains 11 residues. Per the germline V gene, CDR1 is LGHDT and CDR2 is YNNKEL (reference sequence). CDR3 coding DNA: TGTCCCCCCTGGCGGAACAATGAGCAGTTCTTC. This codes for CPPWRNNEQFF.

The CDR3 loop reads CASSRNPITDTQYF. In DNA, the CDR3 is TGTGCCAGCAGTAGAAACCCAATCACAGATACGCAGTATTTT. This chain links TRBV9 with TRBJ2-3; D ambiguous. This CDR3 has 14 residues. Trimming removed 5 bases at V and 2 bases at J, with 12 bases between. Germline CDR1 reads SGDLS; CDR2 reads YYNGEE.

The V call is TRBV19, the J call TRBJ2-6; D may be TRBD2 (6 bases). The CDR3 has 19 amino acids. CDR1 and CDR2 (germline): LNHDA, SQIVND (reference sequence). V was trimmed by 1 base and J by 0 bases, leaving 16 bases between them. The CDR3 loop reads CASSIAIGSGNSGANVLTF. The DNA of the CDR3 is TGTGCCAGTAGTATAGCCATAGGTAGCGGAAACTCTGGGGCCAACGTCCTGACTTTC.